This T cell receptor (beta chain) was captured by sequencing in a study of blood T cell repertoires in COVID-19. Per the authors' pipeline: It was from reference gene primer amplification that nucleated cell counts were estimated. Assay used: immunoSEQ multiplex PCR; TCRdb lists only in-frame clones, some missing. D and trimming were read from the DNA, whereas the V and J calls and clone size are those reported in that table. The sample holds about 47,000 clones, roughly 86% seen once. Sequenced sample: peripheral blood. This TCR came from a man of 80 years or more with active or convalescent COVID-19.

CDR3: CASSLRTGGADWNEQFF. CDR3 sequence (DNA): TGTGCCAGTAGTTTGAGGACAGGGGGCGCGGATTGGAATGAGCAGTTCTTC. The chain joins TRBV19 to TRBJ2-1; 11 bases are shared with TRBD1. The CDR3 has 17 amino acids. V was clipped by 5 bases and J by 7 bases; unmatched bases: 13. Germline-derived CDR1 and CDR2 are LNHDA and SQIVND (reference sequence). Filled out from reference TRBV19 and TRBJ2-1, the complete variable domain reads DGGITQSPKYLFRKEGQNVTLSCEQNLNHDAMYWYRQDPGQGLRLIYYSQIVNDFQKGDIAEGYSVSREKKESFPLTVTSAQKNPTAFYLCASSLRTGGADWNEQFFGPGTRLTVL.